This passage covers 20 T cell receptor beta chains from one sample sequenced in a study of regulatory T cells in long-lasting Graves disease. To make TCR beta libraries, researchers used iRepertoire HTBI primers and Arm-PCR of CDR3 regions. TCRdb redid the calling of the multiplex PCR reads with MiXCR, one entry per CDR3 protein. The table lists 200,000 to 300,000 distinct CDR3 sequences, 20% to 25% of them singletons. Noted time point: newly diagnosed GD, antithyroid drugs for less than 3 months. PBMC-derived RNA was used for the TCR library. The sample was peripheral blood mononuclear cells (PBMCs), taken at new diagnosis, from a patient treated with antithyroid drugs. All receptors come from a female donor with Graves disease.

This clonotype was counted ten times or more. The chain combines TRBV30 with TRBJ2-3; 9 positions agree with TRBD2. Germline V lookup: CDR1 GTSNPN, CDR2 SVGIG (reference sequence). The J segment lost 1 base and the V segment lost 8 bases, leaving 10 bases of the junction unmatched. The length of the CDR3 is 15 residues. For the CDR3, the DNA is TGTGCCCACGCGTTAGCGGGAGCCGGCACAGATACGCAGTATTTT. Encoded protein: CAHALAGAGTDTQYF. Looking up the rest from reference TRBV30 and TRBJ2-3 gives the full variable domain: SQTIHQWPATLVQPVGSPLSLECTVEGTSNPNLYWYRQAAGRGLQLLFYSVGIGQISSEVPQNLSASRPQDRQFILSSKKLLLSDSGFYLCAHALAGAGTDTQYFGPGTRLTVL.

There are many counts of this clonotype. The rearrangement links TRBV5-1 to TRBJ2-1; 9 bases map to TRBD1. This CDR3 has 15 residues. V was clipped by 0 bases and J by 8 bases; unmatched bases: 6. CDR1 and CDR2 (germline): SGHRS, YFSETQ. CDR3: CASSLDRGQVDEQFF. The CDR3 region has the DNA TGCGCCAGCAGCTTGGACAGGGGGCAGGTAGATGAGCAGTTCTTC.

This clonotype was detected only a few times. A far larger clone is off by one base, so a read error is likely. The chain links TRBV2 to TRBJ2-3; no reliable D call. V was shortened by 6 bases and J by 3 bases, with 10 bases between the two germline ends. The CDR3 spans 13 residues. Looked up from germline, CDR1 is SNHLY and CDR2 is FYNNEI. Here the CDR3 DNA reads TGTGCCAGCAGCATAGATCCTACAGATACGCAGTATTTT. Protein product: CASSIDPTDTQYF.

Ten or more counts support this clonotype. The chain uses TRBV14 and TRBJ2-1; 9 bases are a match to TRBD1. V was pared by 2 bases and J by 9 bases, with 11 bases of the junction left unmatched. Germline V gene lookup returns CDR1 SGHDN and CDR2 FVKESK. The CDR3 sequence is 16 residues long. In DNA form, the CDR3 reads TGTGCCAGCAGCCAACAACCGGGACAGGGAAACCGTGAGCAGTTCTTC. Translation gives CASSQQPGQGNREQFF.

This clonotype has a count of ten or more. The chain recombines TRBV20-1 with TRBJ2-1, with D perhaps TRBD2 (6 bases). The CDR3 contains 14 residues. The V end lost 0 bases, the J end lost 7 bases, and 13 bases lay between the germline ends. The germline gives CDR1 DFQATT, CDR2 SNEGSKA (reference sequence). In nucleotides, the CDR3 is TGCAGTGCTAGAGAATCCCGGGGGTTTAATGAGCAGTTCTTC. Translation gives CSARESRGFNEQFF.

Only a few counts were recorded for this clonotype. The chain links TRBV28 to TRBJ2-1, with 9 bases fitting TRBD2. The closer fit of TRBJ2-5 to the DNA end suggests the J call may be wrong. The CDR3 runs to 14 residues. Germline V gene sequence: CDR1 MDHEN, CDR2 SYDVKM. Here the CDR3 reads CASRRGGGGETQYF. In DNA, the CDR3 is TGTGCCAGCAGACGGGGCGGGGGGGGGGAGACCCAGTACTTC.

In its sample, this clonotype was seen many times. This chain connects TRBV6-1 to TRBJ1-5; the match to TRBD1 covers 11 bases. The junction had 16 bases not matched to a gene; V was cut back by 5 bases and J by 1 base. Germline loops: CDR1 MNHNS, CDR2 SASEGT. This CDR3 comprises 20 residues. The CDR3 loop reads CASSKRWTGGGNSSNQPQHF. The CDR3 DNA follows: TGTGCCAGCAGTAAGCGATGGACAGGGGGCGGTAATAGCAGCAATCAGCCCCAGCATTTT.

This clonotype was counted many times. The V call is TRBV7-2, the J call TRBJ1-2; D gene ambiguous. The CDR3 totals 12 residues. V lost 3 bases to trimming and J lost 4 bases, with 6 bases between them. Per germline, CDR1 SGHTA and CDR2 FQGNSA. The CDR3 DNA is TGTGCCAGCAGCTTTATCAGCTATGGCTACACCTTC. Translated: CASSFISYGYTF.

V gene TRBV9 combines with J gene TRBJ2-1, with D uncertain. This CDR3 has 16 residues. Germline V gives CDR1 SGDLS, CDR2 YYNGEE. The V and J ends lost 0 bases and 3 bases respectively, with 13 bases between them. CDR3 protein: CASSVGPTVDYNEQFF. CDR3 DNA sequence: TGTGCCAGCAGCGTAGGCCCAACGGTAGACTACAATGAGCAGTTCTTC.

This clonotype was seen ten or more times. A single base separates this from a much larger clone, so it may be a read error. V usage is TRBV28 and J usage is TRBJ1-3; no clear D. V lost 7 bases, J lost 0 bases, and 1 base lay in between. The CDR3 covers 11 residues. Germline-derived CDR1 and CDR2 are MDHEN and SYDVKM. CDR3 nucleotides: TGTGCCAGCAACTCTGGAAACACCATATATTTT. Its translation: CASNSGNTIYF. Together with reference TRBV28 and TRBJ1-3, the CDR3 gives the full variable domain: DVKVTQSSRYLVKRTGEKVFLECVQDMDHENMFWYRQDPGLGLRLIYFSYDVKMKEKGDIPEGYSVSREKKERFSLILESASTNQTSMYLCASNSGNTIYFGEGSWLTVV.

The CDR3 here is CSARDRRNSRGNEQFF. CDR3 bases: TGCAGTGCTAGAGATCGGAGAAATAGCAGGGGCAATGAGCAGTTCTTC. The chain joins TRBV20-1 to TRBJ2-1; D might be TRBD1 (6 bases). The germline V gene has CDR1 DFQATT and CDR2 SNEGSKA (reference sequence). V gave up 0 bases and J gave up 6 bases, with 18 bases separating them. The CDR3 length is 16 residues.

This clonotype was seen a few times. This rearrangement joins TRBV19 to TRBJ2-6, with D possibly being TRBD1 (5 bases). From germline, CDR1 is LNHDA and CDR2 SQIVND (reference sequence). This CDR3 contains 17 residues. Trimming removed 10 bases at V and 0 bases at J, with 19 bases between. Here the CDR3 DNA reads TGTGCCACCGCGAAGGGCGGACACAGCTCTGGGGCCAACGTCCTGACTTTC. Translating it yields CATAKGGHSSGANVLTF.

This clonotype was seen once. The chain is built from TRBV20-1 and TRBJ2-3, with 14 bases that match TRBD2. The CDR3 consists of 17 residues. The trim removed 6 bases at V and 3 bases at J, leaving 11 bases unmatched. The germline gives CDR1 DFQATT, CDR2 SNEGSKA (reference sequence). The CDR3 DNA is TGCAGTGCCACGGGACTAGCGGGAGTGGCTAGTACAGATACGCAGTATTTT. Its protein is CSATGLAGVASTDTQYF.

This clonotype was counted ten times or more. The chain joins TRBV27 to TRBJ2-5, with TRBD2 matching over 8 bases. CDR1 and CDR2 from the germline V gene are MNHEY and SMNVEV (reference sequence). The CDR3 has 14 residues. V dropped 6 bases and J dropped 4; count of bases not matched to a gene: 7. CDR3 nucleotides: TGTGCCAGCAGGAGTCGGGGGGGCTCAGAGACCCAGTACTTC. Translation gives CASRSRGGSETQYF.

This chain links TRBV20-1 with TRBJ2-3, with TRBD1 matching 11 bases. With V trimmed by 0 bases and J by 2 bases, 7 bases remained unmatched. Germline CDR1 reads DFQATT; CDR2 reads SNEGSKA (reference sequence). CDR3 length equals 17 residues. The CDR3 nucleotides read TGCAGTGCTAGAGATGAGGGACAGGGGGGCTTCACAGATACGCAGTATTTT. It encodes CSARDEGQGGFTDTQYF.

The chain uses TRBV11-3 and TRBJ1-4, with 9 nucleotides matching TRBD1. V lost 5 bases to trimming and J lost 5 bases; unmatched junction nucleotides: 6. This CDR3 has 15 residues. Germline V gives CDR1 SGHNT, CDR2 YENEEA. The CDR3, as DNA: TGTGCCAGCAGCGTAACGGGACAGGGAAATGAAAAACTGTTTTTT. Protein sequence: CASSVTGQGNEKLFF.

Many counts were recorded for this clonotype. This CDR3 is CASSPGLMTYEQYF. CDR3 coding DNA: TGTGCCAGCAGCCCTGGACTGATGACCTACGAGCAGTACTTC. This chain uses TRBV3-1 with TRBJ2-7, with D perhaps TRBD2 (5 bases). CDR1 and CDR2 from the germline V gene are LGHDT and YNNKEL (reference sequence). This CDR3 is 14 amino acids long. Trimming cost V 4 bases and J 2 bases, with 12 bases left between them.

This clonotype was counted many times. The CDR3 DNA reads TGTGCCAGTGGGGGTTGGCGGGAGGTCTACTACGAGCAGTACTTC. The encoded protein is CASGGWREVYYEQYF. V and J are TRBV2 and TRBJ2-7, with 8 bases fitting TRBD2. Trimming took 9 bases from V and 3 from J; bases not matched to a gene: 13. From germline, CDR1 is SNHLY and CDR2 FYNNEI. This CDR3 spans 15 amino acids.

This clonotype came up a few times. The J gene is TRBJ2-3, the V gene TRBV10-2; 11 bases are shared with TRBD2. Losses at the gene ends were 6 bases for V and 8 bases for J; bases not matched to a gene: 10. The germline V gene has CDR1 WSHSY and CDR2 SAAADI. CDR3 length equals 15 residues. CDR3 nucleotides: TGCGCCAGCAGCCTAGCGGGAGGCCGAGATGGTACGCAGTATTTT. Translated: CASSLAGGRDGTQYF.

Details on this clonotype: It may be a read error: a sequence one base away is much more abundant. The CDR3 DNA reads TGTGCCGGCAGCTTACAGGACTCTGGAAACACCATATATTTT. Residues: CAGSLQDSGNTIYF. V usage is TRBV7-9 and J usage is TRBJ1-3, with D possibly being TRBD1 (5 bases). The germline gives CDR1 SEHNR, CDR2 FQNEAQ (reference sequence). This CDR3 region has 14 residues.